Listed below are T cell receptor beta chains from one sample, sequenced in a study of beta chain features in type 1 diabetes. Libraries were prepared by immunoSEQ multiplex PCR; TCRdb keeps only in-frame clonotypes and omits some of them. This sample has roughly 230,000 clones, with about 9.3% found just once. Sequencing used naive CD4+ T cells from blood. Every receptor here comes from a woman between 18 and 29 years old in good health. Both conserved end residues are part of each CDR3.

TRBJ1-4	TRBV10-3	CAISEGSRRNEKLFF
TRBJ1-5	TRBV6-1	CASNPGQTPNQPQHF
TRBJ1-2	TRBV7-9	CASSQAGPPNYGYTF
TRBJ2-2	TRBV5-4	CASSGLERGTGELFF
TRBJ2-7	TRBV19	CASLGQGIYEQYF
TRBJ2-7	TRBV11-2	CASSLVGGPNYEQYF
TRBJ2-7	TRBV2	CAVRGGNIEQYF
TRBJ1-2	TRBV7-8	CASSLNRDRGYTF
TRBJ2-7	TRBV30	CAWSRGHPSYEQYF
TRBJ1-1	TRBV4-2	CASSQASTPRDIEAFF
TRBJ2-7	TRBV6-1	CASSSTAYSYEQYF
TRBJ2-1	TRBV19	CASRPGQELNEQFF
TRBJ2-1	TRBV25-1	CASSDPGQGRDNEQFF
TRBJ2-2	TRBV15	CATSRGIQGARLTGELFF
TRBJ1-1	TRBV7-9	CASSFKGQGATEAFF
TRBJ1-1	TRBV5-1	CASYGQVSTEAFF
TRBJ2-1	TRBV5-1	CASSLDRGRNEQFF
TRBJ2-2	TRBV5-1	CASSLWQGSTGELFF
TRBJ2-7	TRBV5-4	CASSSGQGRYEQYF
TRBJ1-1	TRBV30	CAWSVTEGNTEAFF
TRBJ2-1	TRBV7-6	CASGRGGDNEQFF
TRBJ1-5	TRBV19	CASRRRGRGNQPQHF
TRBJ1-2	TRBV5-4	CASSNPGQGTGSGYTF
TRBJ1-1	TRBV10-3	CAIKGGMNTEAFF
TRBJ2-7	TRBV7-9	CASSQNRGSSYEQYF
TRBJ2-3	TRBV6-1	CASSRPSGNTDTQYF
TRBJ1-2	TRBV6-5	CASSGQRINYGYTF
TRBJ2-7	TRBV30	CAWSKDRSSYEQYF
TRBJ1-2	TRBV14	CASSQHRAGGYTF
TRBJ1-1	TRBV4-1	CASSRQGQGGTEAFF
TRBJ1-5	TRBV5-1	CASSATGYSNQPQHF
TRBJ1-5	TRBV27	CASSSWQGKGNQPQHF
TRBJ1-3	TRBV7-2	CASSRSQGAGNTIYF
TRBJ2-5	TRBV30	CAWNWGERETQYF
TRBJ1-6	TRBV5-8	CASSLSQGWNSPLHF
TRBJ1-1	TRBV6-1	CASSARTGVGTEAFF
TRBJ2-1	TRBV4-1	CASSQVGTLAGSSYNEQFF
TRBJ1-5	TRBV7-7	CASSLSIGQPQHF
TRBJ2-3	TRBV6-6	CAYKTSGTDTQYF
TRBJ2-2	TRBV29-1	CSVGRGGAIKTGELFF
TRBJ1-2	TRBV28	CASSYMAGSGYTF
TRBJ2-4	TRBV5-1	CASSPSSQDIQYF
TRBJ2-1	TRBV30	CAWSVLAGGRQFF
TRBJ2-2	TRBV7-9	CASSSNRVNTGELFF
TRBJ1-2	TRBV6-5	CASIGRDTYGYTF
TRBJ1-5	TRBV19	CASSMDRDQPQHF
TRBJ1-1	TRBV18	CASSPYGEGTEAFF
TRBJ2-2	TRBV29-1	CSVEVTGGQLFF
TRBJ2-5	TRBV6-6	CASSPAGDSQETQYF
TRBJ2-7	TRBV5-1	CASSTRLAGDEQYF
TRBJ1-6	TRBV7-9	CASSLEPSGRSFNSPLHF
TRBJ1-1	TRBV5-1	CASSDDTYTEAFF
TRBJ2-4	TRBV7-9	CASSPRLAGGLAKNIQYF
TRBJ1-2	TRBV15	CATRPLDRVEDGYTF
TRBJ2-2	TRBV5-1	CASSLLAGRAGELFF